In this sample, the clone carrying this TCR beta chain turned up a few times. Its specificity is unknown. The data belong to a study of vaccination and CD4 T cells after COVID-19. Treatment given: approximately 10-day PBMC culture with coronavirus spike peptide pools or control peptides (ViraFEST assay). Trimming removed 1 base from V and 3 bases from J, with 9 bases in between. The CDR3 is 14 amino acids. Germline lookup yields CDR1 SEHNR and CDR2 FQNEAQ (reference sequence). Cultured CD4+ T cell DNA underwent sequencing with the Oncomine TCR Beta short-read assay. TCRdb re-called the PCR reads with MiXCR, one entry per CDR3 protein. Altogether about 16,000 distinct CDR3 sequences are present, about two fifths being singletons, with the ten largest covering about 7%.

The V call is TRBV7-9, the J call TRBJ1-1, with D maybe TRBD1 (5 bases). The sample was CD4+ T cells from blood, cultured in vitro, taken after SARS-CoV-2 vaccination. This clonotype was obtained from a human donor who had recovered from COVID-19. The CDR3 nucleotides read TGTGCCAGCAGCTTAGAGCAGGGAGACACTGAAGCTTTCTTT. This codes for CASSLEQGDTEAFF.